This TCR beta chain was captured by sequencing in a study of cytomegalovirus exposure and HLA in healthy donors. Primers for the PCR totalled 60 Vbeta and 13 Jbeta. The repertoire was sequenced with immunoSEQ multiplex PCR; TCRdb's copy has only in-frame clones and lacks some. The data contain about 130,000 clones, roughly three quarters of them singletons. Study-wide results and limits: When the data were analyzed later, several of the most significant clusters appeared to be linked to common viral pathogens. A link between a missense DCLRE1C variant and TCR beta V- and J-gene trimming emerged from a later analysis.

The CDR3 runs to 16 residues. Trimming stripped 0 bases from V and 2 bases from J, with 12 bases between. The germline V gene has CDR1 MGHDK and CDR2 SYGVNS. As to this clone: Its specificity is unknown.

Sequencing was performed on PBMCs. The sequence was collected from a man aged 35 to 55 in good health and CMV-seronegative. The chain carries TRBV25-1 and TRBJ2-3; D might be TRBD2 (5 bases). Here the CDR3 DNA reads TGTGCCAGCAGTGAATACGGCGGGCCCGCCACAGATACGCAGTATTTT. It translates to CASSEYGGPATDTQYF.